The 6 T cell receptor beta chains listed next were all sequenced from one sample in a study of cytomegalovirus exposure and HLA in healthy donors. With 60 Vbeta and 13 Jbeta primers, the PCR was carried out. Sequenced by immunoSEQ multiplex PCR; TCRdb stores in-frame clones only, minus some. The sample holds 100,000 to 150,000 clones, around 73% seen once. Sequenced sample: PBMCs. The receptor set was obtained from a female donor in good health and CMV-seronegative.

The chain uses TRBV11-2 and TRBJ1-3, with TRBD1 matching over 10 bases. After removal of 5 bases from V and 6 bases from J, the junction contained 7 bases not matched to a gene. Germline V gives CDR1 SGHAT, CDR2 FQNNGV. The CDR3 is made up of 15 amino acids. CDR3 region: CASSRSGTGANTIYF. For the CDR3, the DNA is TGTGCCAGCAGCCGATCCGGGACAGGGGCAAACACCATATATTTT.

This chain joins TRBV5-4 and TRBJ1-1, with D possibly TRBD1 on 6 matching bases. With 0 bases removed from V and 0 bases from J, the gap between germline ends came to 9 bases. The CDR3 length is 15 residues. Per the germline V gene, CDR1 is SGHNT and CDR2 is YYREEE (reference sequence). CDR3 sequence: CASSLGQAMNTEAFF. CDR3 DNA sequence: TGTGCCAGCAGCTTGGGACAGGCCATGAACACTGAAGCTTTCTTT.

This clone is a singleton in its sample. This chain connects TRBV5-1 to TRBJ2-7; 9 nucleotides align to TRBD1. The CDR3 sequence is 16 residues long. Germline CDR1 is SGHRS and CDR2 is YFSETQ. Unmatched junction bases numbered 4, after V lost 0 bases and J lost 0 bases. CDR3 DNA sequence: TGCGCCAGCAGCTTGGACGGGACAGGGCGCTCCTACGAGCAGTACTTC. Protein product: CASSLDGTGRSYEQYF.

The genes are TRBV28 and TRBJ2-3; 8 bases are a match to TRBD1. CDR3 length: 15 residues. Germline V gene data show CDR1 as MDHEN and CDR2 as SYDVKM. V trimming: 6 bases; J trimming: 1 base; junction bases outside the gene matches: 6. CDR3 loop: CASSLGQARTDTQYF. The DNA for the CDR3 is TGTGCCAGCAGCCTGGGACAGGCGCGCACAGATACGCAGTATTTT.

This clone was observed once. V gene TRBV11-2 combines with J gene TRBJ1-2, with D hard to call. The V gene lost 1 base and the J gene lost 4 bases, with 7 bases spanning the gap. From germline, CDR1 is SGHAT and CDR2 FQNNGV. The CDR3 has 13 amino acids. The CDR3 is CASSLGRPYGYTF. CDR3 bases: TGTGCCAGCAGCTTAGGCAGGCCCTATGGCTACACCTTC.

CDR3 sequence: CSGGGVDVLTF. The CDR3 DNA reads as TGCAGCGGGGGGGGCGTCGACGTCCTGACTTTC. The genes are TRBV29-1 and TRBJ2-6, with D possibly matching TRBD2 (7 bases). With 7 bases removed from V and 11 bases from J, the gap between germline ends came to 12 bases. The CDR3 loop spans 11 amino acids. Looked up from germline, CDR1 is SQVTM and CDR2 is ANQGSEA. The full variable domain, rest sourced from reference TRBV29-1 and TRBJ2-6, is SAVISQKPSRDICQRGTSLTIQCQVDSQVTMMFWYRQQPGQSLTLIATANQGSEATYESGFVIDKFPISRPNLTFSTLTVSNMSPEDSSIYLCSGGGVDVLTFGAGSRLTVL.